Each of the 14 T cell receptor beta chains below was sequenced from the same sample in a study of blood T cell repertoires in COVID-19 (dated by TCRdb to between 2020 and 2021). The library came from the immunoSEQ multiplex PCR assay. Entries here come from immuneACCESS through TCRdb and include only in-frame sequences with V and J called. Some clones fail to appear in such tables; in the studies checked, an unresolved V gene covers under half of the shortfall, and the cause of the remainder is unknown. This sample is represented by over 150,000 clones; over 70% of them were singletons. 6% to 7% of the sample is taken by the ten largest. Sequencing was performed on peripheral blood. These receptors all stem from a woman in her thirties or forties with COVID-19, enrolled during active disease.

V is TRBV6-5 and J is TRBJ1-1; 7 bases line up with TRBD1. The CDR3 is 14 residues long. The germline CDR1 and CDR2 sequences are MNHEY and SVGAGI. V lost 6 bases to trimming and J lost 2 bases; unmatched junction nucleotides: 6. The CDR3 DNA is TGTGCCAGCAGGAGACAGGGCCCAAACACTGAAGCTTTCTTT. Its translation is CASRRQGPNTEAFF.

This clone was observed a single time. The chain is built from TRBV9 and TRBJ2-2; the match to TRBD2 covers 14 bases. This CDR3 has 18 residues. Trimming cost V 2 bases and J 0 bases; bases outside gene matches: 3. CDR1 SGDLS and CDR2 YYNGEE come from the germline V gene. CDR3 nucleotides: TGTGCCAGCAGCGTCGGACTAGCGGGGGGCTCGAACACCGGGGAGCTGTTTTTT. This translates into CASSVGLAGGSNTGELFF.

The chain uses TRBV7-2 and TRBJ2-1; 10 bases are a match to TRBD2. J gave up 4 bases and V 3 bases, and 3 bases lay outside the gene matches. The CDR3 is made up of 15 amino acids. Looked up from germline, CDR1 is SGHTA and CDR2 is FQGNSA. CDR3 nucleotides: TGTGCCAGCAGCTTCGGGACTAGCGTATACAATGAGCAGTTCTTC. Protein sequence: CASSFGTSVYNEQFF. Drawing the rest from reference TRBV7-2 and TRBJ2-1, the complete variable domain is GAGVSQSPSNKVTEKGKDVELRCDPISGHTALYWYRQSLGQGLEFLIYFQGNSAPDKSGLPSDRFSAERTGGSVSTLTIQRTQQEDSAVYLCASSFGTSVYNEQFFGPGTRLTVL.

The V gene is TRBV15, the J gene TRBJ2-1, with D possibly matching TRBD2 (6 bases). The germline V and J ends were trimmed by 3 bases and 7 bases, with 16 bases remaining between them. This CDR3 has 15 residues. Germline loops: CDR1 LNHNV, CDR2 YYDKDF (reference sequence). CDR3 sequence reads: CATSSPMVAANEQFF. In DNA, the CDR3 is TGTGCCACCAGCAGCCCCATGGTAGCGGCTAATGAGCAGTTCTTC. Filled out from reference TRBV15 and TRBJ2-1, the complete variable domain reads DAMVIQNPRYQVTQFGKPVTLSCSQTLNHNVMYWYQQKSSQAPKLLFHYYDKDFNNEADTPDNFQSRRPNTSFCFLDIRSPGLGDTAMYLCATSSPMVAANEQFFGPGTRLTVL.

The CDR3 DNA reads as TGTGCTAGTGGTTTGCTGATTGGACAGCTAAGAGGCTACACCTTC. This codes for CASGLLIGQLRGYTF. The chain carries TRBV12-5 and TRBJ1-2; tentative D call: TRBD1 (6 bases). Trimming left V 2 bases short and J 8 bases short, with 18 bases between. The CDR3 has 15 residues. Germline lookup yields CDR1 LGHNT and CDR2 FRNRAP.

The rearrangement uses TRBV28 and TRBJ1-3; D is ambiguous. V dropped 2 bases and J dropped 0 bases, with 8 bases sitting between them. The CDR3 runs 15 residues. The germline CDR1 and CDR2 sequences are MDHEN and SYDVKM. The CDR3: CASSLNFISGNTIYF. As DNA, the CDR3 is TGTGCCAGCAGTTTAAATTTCATCTCTGGAAACACCATATATTTT.

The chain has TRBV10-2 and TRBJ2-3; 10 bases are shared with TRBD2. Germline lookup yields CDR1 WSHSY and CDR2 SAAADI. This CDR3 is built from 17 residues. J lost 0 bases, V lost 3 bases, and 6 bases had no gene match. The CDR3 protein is CASSDPGLASSTDTQYF. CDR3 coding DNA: TGCGCCAGCAGTGACCCGGGACTAGCGTCTAGCACAGATACGCAGTATTTT.

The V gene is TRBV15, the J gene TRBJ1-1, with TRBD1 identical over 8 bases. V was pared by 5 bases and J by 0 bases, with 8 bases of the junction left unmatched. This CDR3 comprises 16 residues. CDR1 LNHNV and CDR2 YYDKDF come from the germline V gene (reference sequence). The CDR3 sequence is CATSGRTGILNTEAFF. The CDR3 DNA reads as TGTGCCACCAGCGGGAGGACAGGGATCTTGAACACTGAAGCTTTCTTT. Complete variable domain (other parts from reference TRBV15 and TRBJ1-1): DAMVIQNPRYQVTQFGKPVTLSCSQTLNHNVMYWYQQKSSQAPKLLFHYYDKDFNNEADTPDNFQSRRPNTSFCFLDIRSPGLGDTAMYLCATSGRTGILNTEAFFGQGTRLTVV.

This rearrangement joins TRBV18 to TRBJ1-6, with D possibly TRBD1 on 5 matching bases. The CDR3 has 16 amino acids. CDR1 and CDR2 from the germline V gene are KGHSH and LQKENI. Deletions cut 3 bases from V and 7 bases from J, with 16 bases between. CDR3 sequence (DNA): TGTGCCAGCTCACCGACGGCGAAGGGGAACAATTCACCCCTCCACTTT. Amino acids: CASSPTAKGNNSPLHF.

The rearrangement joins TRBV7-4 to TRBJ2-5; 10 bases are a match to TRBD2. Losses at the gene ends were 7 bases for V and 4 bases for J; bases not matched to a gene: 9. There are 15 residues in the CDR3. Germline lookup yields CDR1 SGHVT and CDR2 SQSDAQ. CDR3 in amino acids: CASNTGLAGAETQYF. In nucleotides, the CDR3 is TGTGCCAGCAACACAGGGCTAGCGGGGGCAGAGACCCAGTACTTC.

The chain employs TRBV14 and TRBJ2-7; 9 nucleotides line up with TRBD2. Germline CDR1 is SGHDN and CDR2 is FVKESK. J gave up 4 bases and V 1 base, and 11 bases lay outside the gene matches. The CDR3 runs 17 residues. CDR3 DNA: TGTGCCAGCAGCCAAGGTAGCCGCGGGAGGGCCTGGTACGAGCAGTACTTC. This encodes CASSQGSRGRAWYEQYF.

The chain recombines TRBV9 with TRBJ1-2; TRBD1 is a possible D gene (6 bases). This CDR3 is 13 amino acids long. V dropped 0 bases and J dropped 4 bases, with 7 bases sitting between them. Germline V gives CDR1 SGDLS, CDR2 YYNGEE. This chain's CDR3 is CASSVGGGYGYTF. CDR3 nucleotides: TGTGCCAGCAGCGTAGGAGGGGGCTATGGCTACACCTTC.

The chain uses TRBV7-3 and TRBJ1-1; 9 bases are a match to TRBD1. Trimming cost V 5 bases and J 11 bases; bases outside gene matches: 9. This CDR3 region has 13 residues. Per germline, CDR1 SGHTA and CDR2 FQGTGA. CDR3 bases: TGTGCCAGCAGCCCAGGACAGGGGCAGGAGGCTTTCTTT. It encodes CASSPGQGQEAFF.

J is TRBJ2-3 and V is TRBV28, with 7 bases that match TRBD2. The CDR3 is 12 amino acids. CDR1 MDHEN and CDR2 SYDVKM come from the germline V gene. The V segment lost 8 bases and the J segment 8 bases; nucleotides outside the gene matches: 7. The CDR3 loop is CASEDQRGTQYF. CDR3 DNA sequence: TGTGCCAGCGAGGACCAGCGGGGTACGCAGTATTTT.